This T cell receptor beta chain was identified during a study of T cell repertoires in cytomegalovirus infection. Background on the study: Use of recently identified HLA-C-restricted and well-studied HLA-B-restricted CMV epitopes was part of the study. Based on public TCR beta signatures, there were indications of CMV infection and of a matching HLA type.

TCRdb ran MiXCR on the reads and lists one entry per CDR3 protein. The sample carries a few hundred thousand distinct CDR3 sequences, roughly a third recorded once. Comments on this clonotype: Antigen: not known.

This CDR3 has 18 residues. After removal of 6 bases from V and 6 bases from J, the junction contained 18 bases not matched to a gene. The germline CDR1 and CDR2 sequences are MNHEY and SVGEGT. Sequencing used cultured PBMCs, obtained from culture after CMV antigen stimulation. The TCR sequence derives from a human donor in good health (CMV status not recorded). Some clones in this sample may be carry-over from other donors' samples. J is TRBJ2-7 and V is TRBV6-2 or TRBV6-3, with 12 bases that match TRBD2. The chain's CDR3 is CASSKIRGLAGGNGEQYF. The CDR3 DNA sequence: TGTGCCAGCAGCAAAATACGTGGCCTAGCGGGGGGGAACGGCGAGCAGTACTTC.